This T cell receptor (beta chain) was found in a study of CD8 T cells in ankylosing spondylitis. The CDR3 is made up of 14 amino acids. The germline V gene has CDR1 MNHEY and CDR2 SMNVEV (reference sequence). V dropped 5 bases and J dropped 1 base, with 9 bases sitting between them. Study conclusions and caveats: Blood of patients with ankylosing spondylitis appeared to be characterized by a TCR beta motif of several highly homologous variants.

Remarks on this clonotype: The antigen remains undetermined.

Via MiXCR, TCRdb re-called the 5' RACE reads, giving one row per CDR3 protein. The table includes 350,000 to 550,000 distinct CDR3 sequences, roughly 27% detected once. The V and J genes are TRBV27 and TRBJ1-5, with no clear D. What was sequenced was blood, either unsorted or a sorted T cell fraction (not recorded which). This sequence was found in a male donor with ankylosing spondylitis. The DNA of the CDR3 is TGTGCCAGCAGTCAACTCCTAAGCAATCAGCCCCAGCATTTT. This encodes CASSQLLSNQPQHF.